The 28 T cell receptor beta chains given below trace back to one sample, sequenced in a study of radiotherapy plus CTLA-4 blockade in lung cancer. Here immunoSEQ multiplex PCR was the method, and the copy in TCRdb shows in-frame clones only, minus some. The repertoire has tens of thousands of clones, approximately 84% of them found once; the top ten carry around 4.8%. The material was peripheral blood, obtained from a patient treated with radiotherapy plus ipilimumab. Every receptor here comes from a human donor with non-small cell lung cancer whose response to radiotherapy plus ipilimumab could not be evaluated.

The CDR3 DNA sequence: TGTGCCAGCAGCTCAATGTCCAAGCAGTACTTC. Residues: CASSSMSKQYF. This chain joins TRBV7-9 and TRBJ2-7; D not resolved. Trimming removed 4 bases from V and 8 bases from J, with 9 bases in between. Germline CDR1 is SEHNR and CDR2 is FQNEAQ (reference sequence). This CDR3 has 11 residues.

The chain employs TRBV5-4 and TRBJ2-5; tentatively, D is TRBD1 (6 bases). CDR3 size: 15 residues. Germline V lookup: CDR1 SGHNT, CDR2 YYREEE (reference sequence). V lost 0 bases and J lost 3, with 12 bases in between. The CDR3 protein is CASSLVSQGEETQYF. The DNA of the CDR3 is TGTGCCAGCAGCTTGGTATCACAGGGTGAAGAGACCCAGTACTTC.

The rearrangement links TRBV10-3 to TRBJ1-2; perhaps TRBD1 as D (6 bases). The V end lost 4 bases, the J end lost 3 bases, and 9 bases lay between the germline ends. Germline V gene sequence: CDR1 ENHRY, CDR2 SYGVKD. The CDR3 spans 13 residues. The CDR3: CAISAGQDYGYTF. The CDR3, as DNA: TGTGCCATCAGTGCGGGACAAGACTATGGCTACACCTTC.

There are a few counts of this clone. The chain uses TRBV5-1 and TRBJ1-2; 10 bases align to TRBD1. Germline lookup yields CDR1 SGHRS and CDR2 YFSETQ. V lost 2 bases and J lost 3; bases outside the gene matches: 4. The CDR3 is 15 residues long. The CDR3 bases are TGCGCCAGCAGCTTTTCGGGGACAGGGGACTATGGCTACACCTTC. Residues: CASSFSGTGDYGYTF.

The CDR3 DNA reads TGTGCCAGCAGGAGCCCGGGTGGGGGGGGGACTGAAGCTTTCTTT. Its protein product is CASRSPGGGGTEAFF. This chain uses TRBV6-5 with TRBJ1-1, with D perhaps matching TRBD1 (5 bases). Per the germline V gene, CDR1 is MNHEY and CDR2 is SVGAGI. The V end lost 6 bases, the J end lost 5 bases, and 19 bases lay between the germline ends. The CDR3 has 15 residues.

The chain has TRBV9 and TRBJ2-6; a weak D match, TRBD1 (5 bases). Deletions cut 0 bases from V and 0 bases from J, with 13 bases between. Germline V lookup: CDR1 SGDLS, CDR2 YYNGEE. The CDR3 is 18 amino acids. CDR3 sequence (DNA): TGTGCCAGCAGCGTAGATCCAGGGTCCTACTCTGGGGCCAACGTCCTGACTTTC. Its translation is CASSVDPGSYSGANVLTF.

V usage is TRBV29-1 and J usage is TRBJ1-1; D ambiguous. The CDR3 is 13 amino acids. Per the germline V gene, CDR1 is SQVTM and CDR2 is ANQGSEA. Trimming cost V 3 bases and J 4 bases, with 12 bases left between them. In nucleotides, the CDR3 is TGCAGCGTTGAGGAGGCAGGTAGCACTGAAGCTTTCTTT. The encoded protein is CSVEEAGSTEAFF. The whole variable domain, filled in from reference TRBV29-1 and TRBJ1-1, reads SAVISQKPSRDICQRGTSLTIQCQVDSQVTMMFWYRQQPGQSLTLIATANQGSEATYESGFVIDKFPISRPNLTFSTLTVSNMSPEDSSIYLCSVEEAGSTEAFFGQGTRLTVV.

This clone was observed a handful of times. The rearrangement joins TRBV2 to TRBJ2-7, with D possibly TRBD2 on 5 matching bases. The germline CDR1 and CDR2 sequences are SNHLY and FYNNEI. The CDR3 has 14 residues. The V end was cut by 4 bases, the J end by 5 bases, with 15 bases between. CDR3: CASSVFGLSHEQYF. DNA for the CDR3: TGTGCCAGCAGTGTTTTCGGACTGTCACACGAGCAGTACTTC. Full variable domain (outside the CDR3, taken from reference TRBV2 and TRBJ2-7): EPEVTQTPSHQVTQMGQEVILRCVPISNHLYFYWYRQILGQKVEFLVSFYNNEISEKSEIFDDQFSVERPDGSNFTLKIRSTKLEDSAMYFCASSVFGLSHEQYFGPGTRLTVT.

This clone was seen a single time. This chain joins TRBV28 and TRBJ2-1, with TRBD1 as a possible D gene (5 bases). The length of the CDR3 is 14 residues. The V end was cut by 6 bases, the J end by 9 bases, with 18 bases between. CDR1 is MDHEN, CDR2 SYDVKM, per germline. Written as DNA, the CDR3 is TGTGCCAGCAGGCCGAAGGGGTTTGATGTTGAGCAGTTCTTC. Its translation is CASRPKGFDVEQFF.

The chain combines TRBV6-5 with TRBJ1-1, with 9 bases identical to TRBD1. The V segment lost 0 bases and the J segment 0 bases; nucleotides outside the gene matches: 2. The CDR3 is made up of 16 amino acids. Germline values: CDR1 MNHEY, CDR2 SVGAGI. The CDR3 spells CASSYSWTGVNTEAFF. The CDR3 region has the DNA TGTGCCAGCAGTTACTCATGGACAGGGGTGAACACTGAAGCTTTCTTT.

The rearrangement uses TRBV6-1 and TRBJ2-7, with 7 bases identical to TRBD1. CDR3 length: 14 amino acids. Germline trimming cut 6 bases from V and 2 bases from J; bases unmatched to any gene: 7. CDR1 and CDR2 (germline): MNHNS, SASEGT. Here the CDR3 DNA reads TGTGCCAGCAGCCAGTCCGGGACAGCCTACGAGCAGTACTTC. This encodes CASSQSGTAYEQYF.

The chain employs TRBV30 and TRBJ1-6; D might be TRBD1 (5 bases). Trimming left V 3 bases short and J 4 bases short, with 10 bases between. The CDR3 is made up of 14 amino acids. Germline CDR1 reads GTSNPN; CDR2 reads SVGIG (reference sequence). In nucleotides, the CDR3 is TGTGCCTGGAGAGGGGAAGGATATAATTCACCCCTCCACTTT. As protein: CAWRGEGYNSPLHF.

The chain employs TRBV5-6 and TRBJ2-3; the match to TRBD2 covers 8 bases. The CDR3 is made up of 16 amino acids. Germline CDR1 and CDR2: SGHDT and YYEEEE. Trimming at V came to 3 bases and at J to 3 bases, leaving 9 bases not matched to a gene. CDR3 sequence (DNA): TGTGCCAGCAGCTGGGGCACTAGCGGATATACAGATACGCAGTATTTT. Translating gives CASSWGTSGYTDTQYF.

The chain joins TRBV5-6 to TRBJ2-1; D may be TRBD2 (6 bases). Germline CDR1 SGHDT, CDR2 YYEEEE. This CDR3 has 17 residues. Trimming pared 4 bases from V and 0 bases from J, leaving 17 bases between. The DNA of the CDR3 is TGTGCCAGCAGCATTTTGCCGGGACTCCGCTCCTACAATGAGCAGTTCTTC. It yields the protein CASSILPGLRSYNEQFF.

The rearrangement joins TRBV29-1 to TRBJ1-4; D may be TRBD1 (6 bases). The CDR3 is 13 amino acids. Germline V gives CDR1 SQVTM, CDR2 ANQGSEA. The germline V and J ends were trimmed by 6 bases and 7 bases, with 15 bases remaining between them. CDR3 DNA sequence: TGCAGCGTGAAACAGGGAGCGAGTGAAAAACTGTTTTTT. This gives the protein CSVKQGASEKLFF.

As DNA, the CDR3 is TGTGCCAGCAGTTACAATACAGGTGTAGAGCTCGAGCAGTACTTC. Translated: CASSYNTGVELEQYF. J is TRBJ2-7 and V is TRBV6-6; tentatively, D is TRBD1 (5 bases). The V end was cut by 2 bases, the J end by 6 bases, with 17 bases between. Germline loops: CDR1 MNHNY, CDR2 SVGAGI (reference sequence). The CDR3 covers 15 residues.

The chain carries TRBV2 and TRBJ2-7; the match to TRBD2 covers 8 bases. After removal of 7 bases from V and 6 bases from J, the junction contained 11 bases not matched to a gene. CDR1 SNHLY and CDR2 FYNNEI come from the germline V gene. This CDR3 has 14 residues. The CDR3: CASKTGTSRAEQYF. CDR3 nucleotides: TGTGCCAGCAAGACCGGGACTAGTCGCGCCGAGCAGTACTTC.

DNA for the CDR3: TGTGCCAGCAGTCTACTAGCGGGGGCAGATACGCAGTATTTT. Amino acids: CASSLLAGADTQYF. The V and J genes are TRBV28 and TRBJ2-3; 11 positions match TRBD2. The CDR3 runs to 14 residues. The V segment lost 5 bases and the J segment 4 bases; nucleotides outside the gene matches: 2. The germline CDR1 and CDR2 sequences are MDHEN and SYDVKM.

The CDR3 loop reads CASSGYAGGTYNEQFF. For the CDR3, the DNA is TGTGCCAGTAGCGGCTATGCGGGAGGCACCTACAATGAGCAGTTCTTC. The chain recombines TRBV19 with TRBJ2-1, with 8 bases fitting TRBD2. V lost 6 bases to trimming and J lost 2 bases; unmatched junction nucleotides: 9. The germline V gene has CDR1 LNHDA and CDR2 SQIVND (reference sequence). This CDR3 has 16 amino acids.

This clone was counted once. V and J are TRBV29-1 and TRBJ1-1, with D uncertain. The germline V and J ends were trimmed by 7 bases and 0 bases, with 15 bases remaining between them. This CDR3 has 14 residues. CDR1 and CDR2 (germline): SQVTM, ANQGSEA. The CDR3 DNA reads as TGCAGCGCCAGCCCCCGGGGTGTGAACACTGAAGCTTTCTTT. It is translated as CSASPRGVNTEAFF.

Regarding this clone: This specimen includes other DNA sequences encoding the same CDR3. This CDR3 reads CASSEGRGLTDTQYF. The CDR3 bases are TGTGCCAGCAGCGAGGGAAGGGGGCTGACAGATACGCAGTATTTT. This chain links TRBV9 with TRBJ2-3, with 7 bases that match TRBD1. The ends lost 3 bases at V and 3 bases at J; junction bases unmatched: 7. CDR1 and CDR2 (germline): SGDLS, YYNGEE. CDR3 length: 15 residues.

This clone was recorded a few times. The V call is TRBV11-2, the J call TRBJ2-7; D might be TRBD1 (5 bases). The V gene's germline CDR1 is SGHAT and CDR2 FQNNGV. V gave up 1 base and J gave up 3 bases, with 7 bases separating them. This CDR3 contains 13 residues. CDR3 in amino acids: CASSLGQIYEQYF. The CDR3 nucleotides are TGTGCCAGCAGCTTAGGACAGATCTACGAGCAGTACTTC.

This clone was seen a few times. The J gene is TRBJ1-1, the V gene TRBV2, with 8 bases aligning to TRBD1. Germline V gives CDR1 SNHLY, CDR2 FYNNEI. The junction had 4 bases not matched to a gene; V was cut back by 2 bases and J by 5 bases. The CDR3 contains 14 residues. The CDR3 DNA sequence: TGTGCCAGCAGTGAATTGGACAGGGCTACTGAAGCTTTCTTT. Its translation: CASSELDRATEAFF.

The chain couples TRBV19 to TRBJ2-7, with D possibly matching TRBD2 (7 bases). The CDR3 is 15 residues long. V was shortened by 3 bases and J by 2 bases, with 14 bases between the two germline ends. The V gene's germline CDR1 is LNHDA and CDR2 SQIVND (reference sequence). The CDR3 bases are TGTGCCAGTAGTATTGGGGGGGGGCAGACCTACGAGCAGTACTTC. Encoded protein: CASSIGGGQTYEQYF.

The chain combines TRBV11-3 with TRBJ2-3, with a possible D match to TRBD1 (5 bases). Germline V CDR1 and CDR2: SGHNT, YENEEA. V was cut by 4 bases and J by 4 bases, with 9 bases left in between. The CDR3 sequence is 13 residues long. The CDR3 here is CASSSSGSDTQYF. Here the CDR3 DNA reads TGTGCCAGCAGCTCCTCAGGGTCAGATACGCAGTATTTT.

The chain combines TRBV15 with TRBJ2-2; TRBD2 agrees at 7 bases. From germline, CDR1 is LNHNV and CDR2 YYDKDF (reference sequence). CDR3 size: 16 residues. The V gene end was trimmed by 1 base and the J gene end by 2 bases; junction bases not matched to a gene: 4. The DNA of the CDR3 is TGTGCCACCAGCAGAGCGGGAGGACCAAACACCGGGGAGCTGTTTTTT. It is translated as CATSRAGGPNTGELFF. The whole variable domain, remainder taken from reference TRBV15 and TRBJ2-2, is DAMVIQNPRYQVTQFGKPVTLSCSQTLNHNVMYWYQQKSSQAPKLLFHYYDKDFNNEADTPDNFQSRRPNTSFCFLDIRSPGLGDTAMYLCATSRAGGPNTGELFFGEGSRLTVL.

The V call is TRBV7-2, the J call TRBJ1-1; D possibly corresponds to TRBD1 (6 bases). Trimming took 3 bases from V and 3 from J, leaving 17 bases between them. The CDR3 length is 16 residues. Germline V gene lookup returns CDR1 SGHTA and CDR2 FQGNSA. The DNA for the CDR3 is TGTGCCAGCAGCTTCATTCAGGGGATTCCTGACACTGAAGCTTTCTTT. It specifies CASSFIQGIPDTEAFF.

The V and J genes are TRBV9 and TRBJ1-1; TRBD1 aligns across 10 bases. Looked up from germline, CDR1 is SGDLS and CDR2 is YYNGEE. Trimming removed 0 bases from V and 3 bases from J; junction bases left unmatched: 2. This CDR3 contains 15 residues. The CDR3 is CASSVGQGAYTEAFF. CDR3 bases: TGTGCCAGCAGCGTAGGACAGGGGGCTTACACTGAAGCTTTCTTT. The entire variable domain, with the rest obtained from reference TRBV9 and TRBJ1-1, is as follows: DSGVTQTPKHLITATGQRVTLRCSPRSGDLSVYWYQQSLDQGLQFLIQYYNGEERAKGNILERFSAQQFPDLHSELNLSSLELGDSALYFCASSVGQGAYTEAFFGQGTRLTVV.